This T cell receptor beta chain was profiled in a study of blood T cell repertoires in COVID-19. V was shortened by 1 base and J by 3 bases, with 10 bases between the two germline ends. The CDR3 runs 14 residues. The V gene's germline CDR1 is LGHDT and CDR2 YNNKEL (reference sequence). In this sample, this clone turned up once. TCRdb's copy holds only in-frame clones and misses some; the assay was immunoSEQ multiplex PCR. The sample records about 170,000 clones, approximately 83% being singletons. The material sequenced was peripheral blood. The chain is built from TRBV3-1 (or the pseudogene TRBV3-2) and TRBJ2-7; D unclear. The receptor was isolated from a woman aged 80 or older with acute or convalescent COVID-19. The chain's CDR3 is CASSQGGGVYEQYF. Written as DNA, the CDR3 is TGTGCCAGCAGCCAAGGTGGCGGAGTCTACGAGCAGTACTTC.